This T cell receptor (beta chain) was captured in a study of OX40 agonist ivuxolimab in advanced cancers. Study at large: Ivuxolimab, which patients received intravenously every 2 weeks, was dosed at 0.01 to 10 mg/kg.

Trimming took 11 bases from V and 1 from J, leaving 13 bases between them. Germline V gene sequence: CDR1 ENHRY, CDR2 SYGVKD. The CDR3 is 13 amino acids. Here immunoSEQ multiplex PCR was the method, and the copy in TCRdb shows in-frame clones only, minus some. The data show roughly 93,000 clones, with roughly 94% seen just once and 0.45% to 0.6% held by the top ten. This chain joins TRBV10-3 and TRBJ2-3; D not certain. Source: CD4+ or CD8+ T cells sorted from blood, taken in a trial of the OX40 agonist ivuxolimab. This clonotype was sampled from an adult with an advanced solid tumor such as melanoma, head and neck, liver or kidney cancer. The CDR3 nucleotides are TGTGCCGCGTCGGCCCCCGGCACAGATACGCAGTATTTT. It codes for CAASAPGTDTQYF.